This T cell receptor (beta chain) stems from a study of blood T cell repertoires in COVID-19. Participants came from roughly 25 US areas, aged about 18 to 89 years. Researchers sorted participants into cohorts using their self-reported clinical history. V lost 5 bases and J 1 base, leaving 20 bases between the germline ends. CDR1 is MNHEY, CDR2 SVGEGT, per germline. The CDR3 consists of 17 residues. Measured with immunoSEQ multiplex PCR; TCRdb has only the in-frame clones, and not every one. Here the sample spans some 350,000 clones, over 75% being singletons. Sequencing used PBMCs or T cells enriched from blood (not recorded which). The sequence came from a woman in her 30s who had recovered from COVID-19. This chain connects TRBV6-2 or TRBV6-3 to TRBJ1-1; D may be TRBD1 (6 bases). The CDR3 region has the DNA TGTGCCAGCAGTCCCGGGACACGCGGAAGGCGGAACACTGAAGCTTTCTTT. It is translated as CASSPGTRGRRNTEAFF.